This T cell receptor (beta chain) was retrieved from a study of memory CD4+ T cells and cytomegalovirus serostatus. Study information: Of the healthy Belgian adults, fewer than 10 were CMV seropositive and approximately 24 seronegative.

Overall study results and limits: Each of 67 CMV-associated TCRbeta sequences occurred in one to five individuals.

Generated by immunoSEQ multiplex PCR, the TCRdb table keeps only in-frame clones and is missing some. Of about 56,000 clones listed, about 80% are singletons. Remarks on this clone: Its antigen is undetermined. Other DNA sequences of this sample code for an identical CDR3.

The sort gate was single viable CD3+CD4+CD8-CD45RO+ cells for memory CD4+ T cells. CMV serostatus came from serum IgG against pp150, pp28, p38, p52. The TCR originated in an adult in good health and CMV-seronegative. Sequences were obtained from memory CD4+ T cells from blood.

DNA of the CDR3: TGTGCCTCAGTCCGCAGGAACACTGAAGCTTTCTTT. It is translated as CASVRRNTEAFF. The chain links TRBV28 to TRBJ1-1; no definite D call. The CDR3 consists of 12 residues. The germline V gene encodes CDR1 MDHEN and CDR2 SYDVKM. V lost 11 bases, J lost 1 base, and 11 bases lay in between. Looking up the rest from reference TRBV28 and TRBJ1-1 gives the full variable domain: DVKVTQSSRYLVKRTGEKVFLECVQDMDHENMFWYRQDPGLGLRLIYFSYDVKMKEKGDIPEGYSVSREKKERFSLILESASTNQTSMYLCASVRRNTEAFFGQGTRLTVV.